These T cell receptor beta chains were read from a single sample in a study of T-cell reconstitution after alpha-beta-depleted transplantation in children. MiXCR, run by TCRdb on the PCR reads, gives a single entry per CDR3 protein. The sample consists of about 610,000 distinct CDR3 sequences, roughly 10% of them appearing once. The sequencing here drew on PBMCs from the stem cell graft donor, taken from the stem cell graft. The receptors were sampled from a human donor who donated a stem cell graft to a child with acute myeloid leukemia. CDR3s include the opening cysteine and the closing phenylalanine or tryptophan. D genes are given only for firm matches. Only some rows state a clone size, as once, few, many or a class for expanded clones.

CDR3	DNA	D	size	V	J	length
CASSRSGSRETQYF	TGTGCCAGCAGTCGCAGCGGGAGCCGAGAGACCCAGTACTTC	TRBD2	.	TRBV6-1	TRBJ2-5	14
CASSFTGTGGEQYF	TGTGCCAGCAGCTTCACCGGGACAGGGGGCGAGCAGTACTTC	TRBD1	many	TRBV9	TRBJ2-7	14
CASSATGGLYGYTF	TGTGCCAGCAGTGCCACAGGGGGACTCTATGGCTACACCTTC	TRBD1	.	TRBV12-3/TRBV12-4	TRBJ1-2	14
CASSRLANEQFF	TGTGCCAGCAGCCGACTAGCCAATGAGCAGTTCTTC	TRBD2	many	TRBV7-8	TRBJ2-1	12
CASSLDRGLVYEQYF	TGTGCCAGCAGCCTTGACAGGGGTTTAGTCTACGAGCAGTACTTC	TRBD1	many	TRBV7-9	TRBJ2-7	15
CSEDGGGSEQFF	TGCAGCGAGGACGGAGGGGGGAGTGAGCAGTTCTTC	.	.	TRBV29-1	TRBJ2-1	12
CASSLLAGGMDEQYF	TGCGCCAGCAGCTTGTTGGCGGGAGGAATGGATGAGCAGTACTTC	TRBD2	.	TRBV5-1	TRBJ2-7	15
CASSSGARGDNEQFF	TGCGCCAGCAGCTCGGGAGCGCGGGGTGACAATGAGCAGTTCTTC	.	.	TRBV5-1	TRBJ2-1	15
CASSLDTGLAGIADTQYF	TGTGCCAGCAGTCTCGACACCGGACTAGCGGGAATAGCAGATACGCAGTATTTT	TRBD2	many	TRBV6-2/TRBV6-3	TRBJ2-3	18
CAINGRMNTEAFF	TGTGCCATCAATGGACGGATGAACACTGAAGCTTTCTTT	.	.	TRBV10-3	TRBJ1-1	13
CASSATGVSGELFF	TGCGCCAGCAGCGCTACAGGGGTTTCCGGGGAGCTGTTTTTT	TRBD1	.	TRBV5-1	TRBJ2-2	14
CASRPSSGNTGELFF	TGTGCCAGCAGACCTTCTAGCGGGAACACCGGGGAGCTGTTTTTT	TRBD2	many	TRBV27	TRBJ2-2	15
CAWSAYNTEAFF	TGTGCCTGGAGTGCCTATAACACTGAAGCTTTCTTT	.	few	TRBV30	TRBJ1-1	12
CASSLGSRASGRGNEQFF	TGTGCCAGCAGCTTAGGATCCCGAGCTAGCGGGAGGGGCAATGAGCAGTTCTTC	TRBD2	once	TRBV11-1	TRBJ2-1	18
CASHYRGLNTEAFF	TGTGCCAGCCATTACAGGGGGCTGAACACTGAAGCTTTCTTT	TRBD1	many	TRBV28	TRBJ1-1	14
CASRGQPNTGELFF	TGTGCCAGCAGGGGACAGCCAAACACCGGGGAGCTGTTTTTT	TRBD1	.	TRBV2	TRBJ2-2	14
CAIRSAGASTDTQYF	TGTGCCATCAGATCTGCGGGGGCTAGCACAGATACGCAGTATTTT	.	many	TRBV10-3	TRBJ2-3	15
CSARRGGANTGELFF	TGCAGTGCTAGAAGGGGTGGGGCGAACACCGGGGAGCTGTTTTTT	.	.	TRBV20-1	TRBJ2-2	15
CASSLGLGSGANVLTF	TGTGCCAGCAGCTTAGGTTTAGGGTCTGGGGCCAACGTCCTGACTTTC	.	.	TRBV7-2	TRBJ2-6	16
CAWSGSGAWETQYF	TGTGCCTGGAGTGGATCAGGGGCATGGGAGACCCAGTACTTC	.	.	TRBV30	TRBJ2-5	14
CASSLQVEVSNEQFF	TGTGCCAGCAGTTTACAGGTCGAGGTATCCAATGAGCAGTTCTTC	.	few	TRBV27	TRBJ2-1	15
CASSFGGMSSGNTIYF	TGTGCCAGCAGCTTTGGGGGGATGAGCTCTGGAAACACCATATATTTT	.	.	TRBV11-2	TRBJ1-3	16
CAWSVGYEQYF	TGTGCCTGGAGTGTAGGATACGAGCAGTACTTC	.	once	TRBV30	TRBJ2-7	11
CASSQPNLLLSHYNEQFF	TGTGCCAGCAGCCAGCCGAACCTCCTTTTATCGCACTACAATGAGCAGTTCTTC	.	.	TRBV11-2	TRBJ2-1	18
CSAPPGLHSNQPQHF	TGCAGTGCTCCCCCGGGACTGCATAGCAATCAGCCCCAGCATTTT	.	many	TRBV20-1	TRBJ1-5	15
CATSREGTGNSPLHF	TGCGCCACCTCGAGAGAGGGGACAGGAAATTCACCCCTCCACTTT	TRBD1	few	TRBV5-1	TRBJ1-6	15
CSARSTGQLAGGHTGELFF	TGCAGTGCTAGATCAACGGGACAGCTAGCGGGAGGACACACCGGGGAGCTGTTTTTT	TRBD2	many	TRBV20-1	TRBJ2-2	19
CASSQGVGYNEQFF	TGCGCCAGCAGCCAAGGGGTTGGGTACAATGAGCAGTTCTTC	.	few	TRBV4-3	TRBJ2-1	14
CASSLSRLAGGQETQYF	TGCGCCAGCAGCTTGTCCCGACTAGCGGGAGGTCAAGAGACCCAGTACTTC	TRBD2	.	TRBV5-1	TRBJ2-5	17
CSESERERTQYF	TGCAGTGAATCGGAGCGGGAGCGGACCCAGTACTTC	TRBD2	many	TRBV20-1	TRBJ2-5	12
CASSYSPSGAGDTQYF	TGTGCCAGCAGTTACTCCCCGTCCGGGGCTGGAGATACGCAGTATTTT	.	many	TRBV6-2/TRBV6-3	TRBJ2-3	16
CATSALDRLGVNEQFF	TGTGCCACCAGTGCCCTTGACAGGCTAGGGGTCAATGAGCAGTTCTTC	.	.	TRBV24-1	TRBJ2-1	16
CASSPRTSLETQYF	TGTGCCAGCAGTCCACGGACTAGTTTAGAGACCCAGTACTTC	TRBD2	few	TRBV12-3/TRBV12-4	TRBJ2-5	14
CASAGGNSYEQYF	TGTGCTTCTGCTGGGGGGAACTCCTACGAGCAGTACTTC	.	few	TRBV28	TRBJ2-7	13
CASSQAHLPTGELFF	TGTGCCAGCAGCCAAGCGCATCTACCCACCGGGGAGCTGTTTTTT	.	.	TRBV3-1	TRBJ2-2	15
CSVEWVQSGGFSGGYTF	TGCAGCGTTGAATGGGTCCAGTCAGGGGGCTTCTCGGGTGGCTACACCTTC	TRBD1	few	TRBV29-1	TRBJ1-2	17
CASSRGSDQPQHF	TGTGCCAGCAGCCGAGGGTCCGATCAGCCCCAGCATTTT	.	few	TRBV7-8	TRBJ1-5	13
CATSRAGGGNEQFF	TGTGCCACCAGCAGAGCCGGCGGGGGGAATGAGCAGTTCTTC	TRBD2	.	TRBV15	TRBJ2-1	14
CASSYSSGIGTDTQYF	TGTGCCAGCAGTTACTCCAGCGGGATCGGCACAGATACGCAGTATTTT	TRBD2	few	TRBV6-5	TRBJ2-3	16
CASSKRWVDYTF	TGTGCCAGCAGTAAAAGATGGGTCGACTACACCTTC	.	many	TRBV6-2/TRBV6-3	TRBJ1-2	12
CASSDLKRGNEKLFF	TGTGCCAGCAGCGATCTGAAACGGGGGAATGAAAAACTGTTTTTT	.	.	TRBV3-1	TRBJ1-4	15